The 14 T cell receptor beta chains below all came from one sample that was sequenced in a study of blood T cell repertoires in COVID-19. The repertoire was sequenced with immunoSEQ multiplex PCR; TCRdb's copy has only in-frame clones and lacks some. The sample has more than 45,000 clones, roughly nine tenths seen once. Source material: peripheral blood. The receptors stem from a woman older than 75 with acute or convalescent COVID-19.

The chain recombines TRBV5-4 with TRBJ1-2; possibly TRBD1 for D (6 bases). Germline V CDR1 and CDR2: SGHNT, YYREEE (reference sequence). The germline V and J ends were trimmed by 3 bases and 2 bases, with 8 bases remaining between them. The CDR3 loop spans 13 amino acids. CDR3 loop: CASSSTGNYGYTF. DNA for the CDR3: TGTGCCAGCAGCTCGACAGGAAACTATGGCTACACCTTC.

The chain employs TRBV30 and TRBJ1-5; the D gene is possibly TRBD1 (6 bases). Germline V CDR1 and CDR2: GTSNPN, SVGIG (reference sequence). The CDR3 runs 14 residues. The germline V and J ends were trimmed by 3 bases and 4 bases, with 13 bases remaining between them. CDR3 region: CAWSPVGANQPQHF. DNA for the CDR3: TGTGCCTGGAGCCCGGTGGGGGCTAATCAGCCCCAGCATTTT.

V usage is TRBV4-2 and J usage is TRBJ1-4, with D tentatively TRBD1 (5 bases). Between the trimmed V and J ends, which lost 4 bases and 3 bases, there was a span of 9 bases. Germline V gene sequence: CDR1 LGHNA, CDR2 YNFKEQ. The length of the CDR3 is 14 residues. CDR3 nucleotide sequence: TGTGCCAGCAGCCTACAGGCCTCTAATGAAAAACTGTTTTTT. Its translation is CASSLQASNEKLFF.

The chain links TRBV4-2 to TRBJ1-1, with 12 bases identical to TRBD1. Germline-derived CDR1 and CDR2 are LGHNA and YNFKEQ. This CDR3 comprises 16 residues. V was pared by 4 bases and J by 5 bases, with 8 bases of the junction left unmatched. The CDR3 loop reads CASSPGQGAHRTEAFF. The CDR3 DNA follows: TGTGCCAGCAGCCCGGGACAGGGGGCGCATAGAACTGAAGCTTTCTTT.

The J gene is TRBJ1-1, the V gene TRBV18, with D tentatively TRBD1 (6 bases). CDR1 is KGHSH and CDR2 is LQKENI in the germline V gene. The CDR3 length is 14 residues. V was trimmed by 4 bases and J by 2 bases, leaving 11 bases between them. CDR3 coding DNA: TGTGCCAGCTCACTCGACAGGAGTAACACTGAAGCTTTCTTT. Translated: CASSLDRSNTEAFF. The complete variable domain, with remaining parts taken from reference TRBV18 and TRBJ1-1, reads NAGVMQNPRHLVRRRGQEARLRCSPMKGHSHVYWYRQLPEEGLKFMVYLQKENIIDESGMPKERFSAEFPKEGPSILRIQQVVRGDSAAYFCASSLDRSNTEAFFGQGTRLTVV.

V gene TRBV15 combines with J gene TRBJ1-4; tentatively, D is TRBD1 (5 bases). Germline assignment: CDR1 LNHNV and CDR2 YYDKDF (reference sequence). This CDR3 comprises 20 residues. The V and J ends lost 0 bases and 3 bases respectively, with 23 bases between them. The CDR3 DNA follows: TGTGCCACCAGCAGAGATAGGGTGGGCAGGGAAACGTCCCCTAATGAAAAACTGTTTTTT. This encodes CATSRDRVGRETSPNEKLFF.

This chain links TRBV11-2 with TRBJ2-7; D is uncertain. Trimming stripped 3 bases from V and 0 bases from J, with 15 bases between. CDR1 and CDR2 (germline): SGHAT, FQNNGV. The CDR3 totals 16 residues. The DNA for the CDR3 is TGTGCCAGCAGCTTCTGGTCGGGTGAGGCCTCCTACGAGCAGTACTTC. Protein sequence: CASSFWSGEASYEQYF.

This rearrangement joins TRBV2 to TRBJ2-2; 8 bases match TRBD2. CDR1 and CDR2 from the germline V gene are SNHLY and FYNNEI. The CDR3 is 14 residues long. After removal of 8 bases from V and 1 base from J, the junction contained 3 bases not matched to a gene. CDR3 in DNA: TGTGCCAGCGGTACTAGCGGGAACACCGGGGAGCTGTTTTTT. Its protein is CASGTSGNTGELFF.

V and J are TRBV27 and TRBJ2-1, with D uncertain. The CDR3 contains 11 residues. Trimming pared 7 bases from V and 5 bases from J, leaving 6 bases between. Looked up from germline, CDR1 is MNHEY and CDR2 is SMNVEV (reference sequence). The CDR3 DNA reads as TGTGCCAGCACGAGAAACAATGAGCAGTTCTTC. This gives the protein CASTRNNEQFF.

This chain uses TRBV6-5 with TRBJ2-7; 9 bases are shared with TRBD2. Germline loops: CDR1 MNHEY, CDR2 SVGAGI. Trimming took 2 bases from V and 3 from J; bases not matched to a gene: 5. The CDR3 runs to 15 residues. The CDR3 DNA follows: TGTGCCAGCAGTTACGGTCTAGCGGGGTACTACGAGCAGTACTTC. It yields the protein CASSYGLAGYYEQYF.

This chain's CDR3 is CASSERQGVEKLFF. DNA for the CDR3: TGTGCCAGCAGTGAGCGACAGGGGGTAGAAAAACTGTTTTTT. The rearrangement links TRBV2 to TRBJ1-4, with 9 bases matching TRBD1. V lost 3 bases to trimming and J lost 8 bases; unmatched junction nucleotides: 4. The CDR3 is made up of 14 amino acids. Germline V gene lookup returns CDR1 SNHLY and CDR2 FYNNEI.

The rearrangement uses TRBV27 and TRBJ2-6, with D unresolved. Deletions cut 8 bases from V and 0 bases from J, with 2 bases between. CDR3 length: 12 amino acids. Germline V gene data show CDR1 as MNHEY and CDR2 as SMNVEV (reference sequence). The CDR3 loop reads CASLSGANVLTF. In DNA form, the CDR3 reads TGTGCCAGCCTCTCTGGGGCCAACGTCCTGACTTTC.

In its sample, this clone was seen a few times. The genes are TRBV29-1 and TRBJ2-7, with 12 bases lining up with TRBD2. The CDR3 covers 14 residues. J gave up 6 bases and V 4 bases, and 7 bases lay outside the gene matches. Germline-derived CDR1 and CDR2 are SQVTM and ANQGSEA. The chain's CDR3 is CSVAMTSGSSEQYF. CDR3 bases: TGCAGCGTTGCCATGACTAGCGGGAGCAGCGAGCAGTACTTC.

The rearrangement uses TRBV4-3 and TRBJ2-7; 13 bases are shared with TRBD2. V gave up 3 bases and J gave up 7 bases; unmatched junction bases: 12. The germline V gene encodes CDR1 LGHNA and CDR2 YSLEER. The CDR3 runs 17 residues. The CDR3 DNA is TGCGCCAGCAGCCAGGCGCGGGCAGGACTAGCGGGAGAGGAGCAGTACTTC. Translating it yields CASSQARAGLAGEEQYF.